These T cell receptor beta chains were read from a single sample in a study of cytomegalovirus exposure and HLA in healthy donors. TCRdb keeps only in-frame clones here, not all; method: immunoSEQ multiplex PCR. The repertoire holds 150,000 to 250,000 clones, more than 75% seen once, with over 5% in the top ten. Sequenced sample: PBMCs. These receptors all come from a woman aged 50 to 60 in good health and CMV-seropositive. CDR3s include the opening cysteine and the closing phenylalanine or tryptophan. Each record gives: clone size, D gene, J gene, V gene, CDR3 protein, CDR3 DNA. D genes are given only for firm matches. Clone size is given for some rows only: seen once, a few or many times, or a class if the clone is expanded.

. | TRBD2 | TRBJ2-2 | TRBV5-1 | CASSSLAGGPRTGELFF | TGCGCCAGCAGCTCCCTAGCGGGAGGGCCGAGAACCGGGGAGCTGTTTTTT
few | TRBD2 | TRBJ2-1 | TRBV14 | CASSHTTSGADNEQFF | TGTGCCAGCAGCCACACGACTAGCGGGGCAGACAATGAGCAGTTCTTC
. | . | TRBJ1-5 | TRBV10-2 | CASSRSGGNQPQHF | TGCGCCAGCAGCCGATCGGGGGGCAATCAGCCCCAGCATTTT
. | TRBD2 | TRBJ2-1 | TRBV10-2 | CASKSSGATGYNEQFF | TGCGCCAGCAAATCGAGCGGGGCAACGGGGTACAATGAGCAGTTCTTC
. | TRBD1 | TRBJ1-6 | TRBV5-1 | CASSPGTGENSPLHF | TGCGCCAGCAGCCCCGGGACAGGGGAAAATTCACCCCTCCACTTT
. | TRBD1 | TRBJ1-5 | TRBV7-9 | CASAGQGGNQPQHF | TGTGCCAGCGCGGGTCAGGGGGGCAATCAGCCCCAGCATTTT
. | TRBD2 | TRBJ2-2 | TRBV9 | CASSVRGGNTGELFF | TGTGCCAGCAGCGTGCGGGGGGGGAACACCGGGGAGCTGTTTTTT
. | TRBD1 | TRBJ2-2 | TRBV5-1 | CASSFSGTGITGELFF | TGCGCCAGCAGCTTTTCCGGGACAGGCATCACCGGGGAGCTGTTTTTT
. | TRBD1 | TRBJ2-7 | TRBV27 | CASSPRQGLEFAYEQYF | TGTGCCAGCAGTCCCCGACAGGGGCTTGAGTTCGCCTACGAGCAGTACTTC
. | . | TRBJ1-6 | TRBV5-1 | CASSLERPENSPLHF | TGCGCCAGCAGCTTGGAACGGCCGGAGAATTCACCCCTCCACTTT
once | . | TRBJ1-1 | TRBV7-2 | CASSSQQGSFIPEAFF | TGTGCCAGCAGCTCCCAGCAGGGGTCATTTATCCCTGAAGCTTTCTTT
few | . | TRBJ2-7 | TRBV7-8 | CASKQGGSGTYEQYF | TGTGCCAGCAAACAGGGTGGAAGCGGGACCTACGAGCAGTACTTC
. | . | TRBJ2-2 | TRBV19 | CASSFRGANTGELFF | TGTGCCAGTAGCTTCCGGGGGGCCAACACCGGGGAGCTGTTTTTT
. | . | TRBJ1-2 | TRBV6-7 | CASSYSPGTRGGYTF | TGTGCCAGCAGTTACTCTCCAGGGACTAGGGGTGGCTACACCTTC
. | TRBD1 | TRBJ1-6 | TRBV7-9 | CASSKDRGVNSPLHF | TGTGCCAGCAGCAAGGACAGGGGAGTTAATTCACCCCTCCACTTT
. | . | TRBJ2-2 | TRBV14 | CASSAANTGELFF | TGTGCCAGCAGCGCGGCGAACACCGGGGAGCTGTTTTTT
. | TRBD1 | TRBJ2-4 | TRBV11-2 | CASSALGTGHIQYF | TGTGCCAGCAGCGCGCTCGGGACAGGACACATTCAGTACTTC
. | TRBD2 | TRBJ2-7 | TRBV30 | CAWRTSGSYEQYF | TGTGCCTGGCGGACTAGCGGGAGTTACGAGCAGTACTTC
. | . | TRBJ1-2 | TRBV28 | CATDSPGSGYTF | TGTGCCACCGACTCTCCCGGCTCTGGCTACACCTTC
. | . | TRBJ2-7 | TRBV4-2 | CASSQGVQGRSYEQYF | TGTGCCAGCAGCCAAGGGGTGCAGGGTAGGTCCTACGAGCAGTACTTC
. | TRBD1 | TRBJ2-7 | TRBV28 | CASSFLQGRPYEQYF | TGTGCCAGCAGTTTCCTACAGGGGCGGCCCTACGAGCAGTACTTC
. | . | TRBJ1-4 | TRBV11-2 | CASSPGSPFALDFGEKLFF | TGTGCCAGCAGCCCCGGCAGCCCCTTCGCCTTAGACTTCGGTGAAAAACTGTTTTTT
. | TRBD2 | TRBJ2-1 | TRBV7-6 | CASSLALAGIGEQFF | TGTGCCAGCAGCTTAGCCTTAGCGGGGATCGGTGAGCAGTTCTTC
. | . | TRBJ2-7 | TRBV7-9 | CSSSLQDYEQYF | TGTTCCAGCAGCTTACAGGACTACGAGCAGTACTTC
. | . | TRBJ1-1 | TRBV19 | CASSIDSWGLNTEAFF | TGTGCCAGTAGTATCGACAGTTGGGGATTGAACACTGAAGCTTTCTTT
. | . | TRBJ2-7 | TRBV5-1 | CASSWTRPTYEQYF | TGCGCCAGCAGCTGGACTCGGCCCACCTACGAGCAGTACTTC
. | . | TRBJ1-1 | TRBV5-1 | CASSAGGVNTEAFF | TGCGCCAGCAGCGCCGGTGGAGTGAACACTGAAGCTTTCTTT
. | TRBD2 | TRBJ2-1 | TRBV10-3 | CAISESRLAGDNEQFF | TGTGCCATCAGTGAGTCGAGGCTAGCGGGAGACAATGAGCAGTTCTTC
. | TRBD1 | TRBJ2-3 | TRBV5-8 | CASSLDGTGGSTDTQYF | TGTGCCAGCAGCTTGGATGGGACAGGGGGTTCGACAGATACGCAGTATTTT
. | TRBD2 | TRBJ2-7 | TRBV2 | CASNQREGYEQYF | TGTGCCAGCAACCAGCGGGAGGGCTACGAGCAGTACTTC
. | . | TRBJ1-5 | TRBV12-5 | CASGLGERQPQHF | TGTGCTAGTGGTTTGGGGGAGCGGCAGCCCCAGCATTTT
. | . | TRBJ2-3 | TRBV6-5 | CASSSLPSTDTQYF | TGTGCCAGCAGTTCACTTCCTAGCACAGATACGCAGTATTTT
. | . | TRBJ2-2 | TRBV5-1 | CASSPGAGIATGELFF | TGCGCCAGCAGCCCTGGGGCGGGGATTGCGACCGGGGAGCTGTTTTTT
. | TRBD2 | TRBJ2-7 | TRBV5-6 | CASSPRGAYEQYF | TGTGCCAGCAGCCCGCGGGGGGCCTACGAGCAGTACTTC
few | . | TRBJ2-3 | TRBV4-1 | CASSQESEYPTDTQYF | TGCGCCAGCAGCCAAGAATCCGAGTATCCCACAGATACGCAGTATTTT
. | TRBD2 | TRBJ2-6 | TRBV13 | CASSKIAGGPGANVLTF | TGTGCCAGCAGTAAAATAGCGGGGGGGCCTGGGGCCAACGTCCTGACTTTC
once | . | TRBJ2-4 | TRBV13 | CASSQRTEREIIAKNSQYF | TGTGCCAGCAGCCAACGGACAGAGAGAGAGATAATAGCCAAAAACAGTCAGTACTTC
. | TRBD1 | TRBJ2-7 | TRBV6-6 | CASSYGGQASLWQYF | TGTGCCAGCAGTTACGGGGGACAGGCGTCCTTGTGGCAGTACTTC
. | TRBD1 | TRBJ1-1 | TRBV15 | CATALGTVNTEAFF | TGTGCCACCGCGTTAGGGACAGTGAACACTGAAGCTTTCTTT
. | TRBD2 | TRBJ2-7 | TRBV5-1 | CASSLSRLAGTQEQYF | TGCGCCAGCAGCTTGTCACGGCTAGCGGGGACGCAGGAGCAGTACTTC
once | TRBD1 | TRBJ2-2 | TRBV5-6 | CASSWTGGRDTGELFF | TGTGCCAGCAGCTGGACAGGGGGTAGGGACACCGGGGAGCTGTTTTTT
. | TRBD1 | TRBJ2-7 | TRBV5-1 | CASSLEQGKTYEQYF | TGCGCCAGCAGCTTGGAACAGGGGAAGACCTACGAGCAGTACTTC
few | . | TRBJ1-1 | TRBV29-1 | CSGGWNTEAFF | TGCAGCGGCGGTTGGAACACTGAAGCTTTCTTT
. | TRBD2 | TRBJ2-1 | TRBV7-3 | CASSLNSGTYNEQFF | TGTGCCAGCAGCTTAAATAGCGGGACTTACAATGAGCAGTTCTTC
. | . | TRBJ1-1 | TRBV5-6 | CASSFSTEAFF | TGTGCCAGCAGCTTTTCTACTGAAGCTTTCTTT
. | TRBD1 | TRBJ2-5 | TRBV27 | CASSRDRYEETQYF | TGTGCCAGCAGCAGGGACAGGTACGAAGAGACCCAGTACTTC
. | TRBD1 | TRBJ2-1 | TRBV4-3 | CASSLLFRDSPYNEQFF | TGCGCCAGCAGTCTCCTTTTTCGGGACAGTCCTTACAATGAGCAGTTCTTC
. | TRBD1 | TRBJ1-5 | TRBV28 | CASSVYTGGGNQPQHF | TGTGCCAGCAGTGTGTATACAGGGGGAGGCAATCAGCCCCAGCATTTT
. | . | TRBJ1-5 | TRBV6-5 | CASRSGLGNQPQHF | TGTGCCAGCAGATCGGGACTGGGCAATCAGCCCCAGCATTTT
. | TRBD1 | TRBJ1-6 | TRBV19 | CASSMDLQQGASNSPLHF | TGCGCCAGTAGTATGGATCTCCAACAGGGGGCGTCGAATTCACCCCTCCACTTT
. | TRBD2 | TRBJ2-7 | TRBV5-5 | CASSPTSEDEQYF | TGTGCCAGCAGCCCGACTAGCGAAGACGAGCAGTACTTC
. | . | TRBJ2-5 | TRBV5-4 | CASSADRTVFRETQYF | TGTGCCAGCAGCGCCGACAGGACAGTCTTTCGAGAGACCCAGTACTTC
. | . | TRBJ1-6 | TRBV5-1 | CASSLALNSPLHF | TGCGCCAGCAGCTTGGCCCTCAATTCACCCCTCCACTTT
. | TRBD1 | TRBJ1-2 | TRBV18 | CASSPQDRGYGYTF | TGTGCCAGCTCACCACAGGACAGGGGGTATGGCTACACCTTC
. | . | TRBJ2-1 | TRBV2 | CASSVYYSLGEQFF | TGTGCCAGCAGTGTATACTATTCCTTAGGTGAGCAGTTCTTC